These T cell receptor beta chains were read from a single sample in a study of blood T cell repertoires in COVID-19. Using immunoSEQ multiplex PCR, the repertoire was profiled, and TCRdb retains in-frame clones only, with some absent. The repertoire holds more than 300,000 clones, with 87% as singletons. Sequencing was performed on PBMCs or T cells enriched from blood (not recorded which). The receptors here all came from a man in his forties or fifties in a cohort exposed to, infected with or recovered from COVID-19 (not recorded which). Each CDR3 is given with its conserved first and last residue. The D gene is left open where the match is weak. A clone size is listed for some rows: how often the clone was seen (once, few, many), or a class if it is expanded.

j_gene: TRBJ1-5; v_gene: TRBV28; d_gene: .; abundance: .; CDR3aa: CASSISSRGGQPQHF; CDR3nt: TGTGCCAGCAGTATCTCGAGTCGGGGTGGCCAGCCCCAGCATTTT
j_gene: TRBJ1-1; v_gene: TRBV10-1; d_gene: .; abundance: .; CDR3aa: CASSDNPTGTEAFF; CDR3nt: TGCGCCAGCAGTGACAACCCAACTGGCACTGAAGCTTTCTTT
j_gene: TRBJ2-1; v_gene: TRBV3-1/TRBV3-2; d_gene: TRBD2; abundance: .; CDR3aa: CASSLSSGTSGRNEQFF; CDR3nt: TGTGCCAGCAGCTTAAGTTCCGGGACTAGCGGGAGGAATGAGCAGTTCTTC
j_gene: TRBJ2-4; v_gene: TRBV9; d_gene: TRBD1; abundance: .; CDR3aa: CASSVGQGLAKNIQYF; CDR3nt: TGTGCCAGCAGCGTAGGACAGGGTCTTGCCAAAAACATTCAGTACTTC
j_gene: TRBJ2-7; v_gene: TRBV7-2; d_gene: TRBD2; abundance: .; CDR3aa: CASSLYSGSREQYF; CDR3nt: TGTGCCAGCAGCTTATATAGCGGGAGTCGCGAGCAGTACTTC
j_gene: TRBJ1-6; v_gene: TRBV6-5; d_gene: TRBD1; abundance: .; CDR3aa: CASSYSTGAHNSPLHF; CDR3nt: TGTGCCAGCAGCTACTCGACAGGGGCGCATAATTCACCCCTCCACTTT
j_gene: TRBJ2-2; v_gene: TRBV9; d_gene: TRBD2; abundance: .; CDR3aa: CASSEGLITGELFF; CDR3nt: TGTGCCAGCAGCGAGGGACTAATAACCGGGGAGCTGTTTTTT
j_gene: TRBJ2-7; v_gene: TRBV5-5; d_gene: TRBD2; abundance: .; CDR3aa: CASSPTLAGNYEQYF; CDR3nt: TGTGCCAGCAGCCCCACCCTAGCGGGGAACTACGAGCAGTACTTC
j_gene: TRBJ1-4; v_gene: TRBV19; d_gene: TRBD1; abundance: .; CDR3aa: CASSDRVATNEKLFF; CDR3nt: TGTGCCAGTAGTGACAGGGTTGCAACTAATGAAAAACTGTTTTTT
j_gene: TRBJ1-1; v_gene: TRBV9; d_gene: TRBD1; abundance: .; CDR3aa: CASSDGQGDTEAFF; CDR3nt: TGTGCCAGCAGCGATGGACAGGGAGACACTGAAGCTTTCTTT
j_gene: TRBJ2-5; v_gene: TRBV10-3; d_gene: TRBD2; abundance: once; CDR3aa: CAISQTSGNQETQYF; CDR3nt: TGTGCCATCAGTCAGACTAGCGGGAACCAAGAGACCCAGTACTTC
j_gene: TRBJ1-4; v_gene: TRBV5-4; d_gene: .; abundance: .; CDR3aa: CASSLTGGSSEKLFF; CDR3nt: TGTGCCAGCAGCTTGACGGGAGGGTCGAGTGAAAAACTGTTTTTT
j_gene: TRBJ1-3; v_gene: TRBV19; d_gene: .; abundance: .; CDR3aa: CASSNWAAGNTIYF; CDR3nt: TGTGCCAGTAGTAATTGGGCAGCTGGAAACACCATATATTTT
j_gene: TRBJ2-4; v_gene: TRBV5-1; d_gene: TRBD1; abundance: .; CDR3aa: CASSLEQGPKNIQYF; CDR3nt: TGCGCCAGCAGCTTGGAACAGGGGCCTAAAAACATTCAGTACTTC
j_gene: TRBJ2-1; v_gene: TRBV19; d_gene: .; abundance: once; CDR3aa: CASSFQGGEQFF; CDR3nt: TGTGCCAGTAGTTTCCAAGGGGGTGAGCAGTTCTTC
j_gene: TRBJ2-1; v_gene: TRBV7-3; d_gene: TRBD1; abundance: .; CDR3aa: CASSLHSTGTGVNEQFF; CDR3nt: TGTGCCAGCAGCTTACACTCAACCGGGACAGGGGTCAATGAGCAGTTCTTC
j_gene: TRBJ2-5; v_gene: TRBV9; d_gene: TRBD2; abundance: once; CDR3aa: CASSVAAGGKETQYF; CDR3nt: TGTGCCAGCAGCGTAGCAGCGGGAGGAAAAGAGACCCAGTACTTC
j_gene: TRBJ2-7; v_gene: TRBV28; d_gene: TRBD1; abundance: .; CDR3aa: CASAGGQGRHEQYF; CDR3nt: TGTGCCAGCGCAGGGGGACAGGGGCGCCACGAGCAGTACTTC
j_gene: TRBJ1-2; v_gene: TRBV28; d_gene: TRBD1; abundance: .; CDR3aa: CASTSGGGLVYVYGYTF; CDR3nt: TGTGCCAGCACATCAGGGGGCGGGCTGGTTTATGTCTATGGCTACACCTTC
j_gene: TRBJ2-1; v_gene: TRBV19; d_gene: TRBD1; abundance: .; CDR3aa: CASSIDRAANEQFF; CDR3nt: TGTGCCAGTAGTATCGACAGGGCTGCAAATGAGCAGTTCTTC
j_gene: TRBJ1-1; v_gene: TRBV2; d_gene: .; abundance: .; CDR3aa: CASSLGLSEAFF; CDR3nt: TGTGCCAGCAGTCTGGGGCTTTCTGAAGCTTTCTTT
j_gene: TRBJ2-6; v_gene: TRBV5-1; d_gene: .; abundance: .; CDR3aa: CASHPGASGANVLTF; CDR3nt: TGCGCCAGCCACCCTGGGGCCTCTGGGGCCAACGTCCTGACTTTC
j_gene: TRBJ2-1; v_gene: TRBV29-1; d_gene: TRBD1; abundance: .; CDR3aa: CSVDRDLHNEQFF; CDR3nt: TGCAGCGTCGACAGGGATCTGCACAATGAGCAGTTCTTC
j_gene: TRBJ2-1; v_gene: TRBV27; d_gene: .; abundance: .; CDR3aa: CASCGASYNEQFF; CDR3nt: TGTGCCAGCTGCGGGGCCTCCTACAATGAGCAGTTCTTC
j_gene: TRBJ2-7; v_gene: TRBV25-1; d_gene: TRBD2; abundance: .; CDR3aa: CASSPPGAGASYEQYF; CDR3nt: TGTGCCAGCAGCCCCCCTGGGGCGGGAGCCTCTTACGAGCAGTACTTC
j_gene: TRBJ1-2; v_gene: TRBV5-4; d_gene: .; abundance: .; CDR3aa: CASSLVGRDGYTF; CDR3nt: TGTGCCAGCAGCTTGGTGGGCAGGGATGGCTACACCTTC
j_gene: TRBJ2-7; v_gene: TRBV5-1; d_gene: TRBD1; abundance: few; CDR3aa: CASSVTGTGGVYEQYF; CDR3nt: TGCGCCAGCAGCGTAACCGGGACAGGGGGCGTCTACGAGCAGTACTTC